This T cell receptor beta chain was identified in a study of beta chain features in type 1 diabetes. Whole-study context: Sorted cell examination encompassed approximately 110 million cells across all samples. Study-wide points: A greater similarity of naive, central memory and Treg TCRB repertoires was seen among patients than among healthy donors. Across all four CD4+ subsets, people with type 1 diabetes showed modestly shorter TCRB CDR3s. VDJ junctions sequenced from type 1 diabetes patients showed fewer insertions and more deletions.

The table lists this clone with a few counts. Antigen specificity is unknown. This CDR3 is 17 amino acids long. In germline, CDR1 is SGHDT, CDR2 YYEEEE. After removal of 3 bases from V and 2 bases from J, the junction contained 3 bases not matched to a gene. Sequencing targeted expressed TCRB transcripts, as all isolated RNA had been reverse transcribed. The data were produced by immunoSEQ multiplex PCR, yet TCRdb's version contains in-frame clones alone and is incomplete. The sample comprises 60,000 or so clones, around 63% of which are singletons, and roughly 2.4% rests with the top ten. The TCR originated in a woman younger than 30 in good health. V usage is TRBV5-6 and J usage is TRBJ2-2; 14 bases fit TRBD2. The sequenced sample was Tregs from blood. The CDR3 region is CASSWGLAGANTGELFF. For the CDR3, the DNA is TGTGCCAGCAGCTGGGGACTAGCGGGAGCAAACACCGGGGAGCTGTTTTTT.